One sample yielded the 28 T cell receptor beta chains listed below, sequenced in a study of blood T cell repertoires in COVID-19. Repertoires were generated with immunoSEQ multiplex PCR, while TCRdb's copy carries only in-frame clones and drops some. Of about 94,000 clones listed, around 67% are singletons. The sample consisted of peripheral blood. The origin of the receptors is a man in his 70s with COVID-19, enrolled during active disease.

The rearrangement links TRBV4-3 to TRBJ1-2; 7 bases line up with TRBD1. This CDR3 spans 14 amino acids. The germline V gene has CDR1 LGHNA and CDR2 YSLEER. With 4 bases clipped from V and 6 bases from J, the junction kept 8 bases outside the gene matches. CDR3 nucleotide sequence: TGCGCCAGCAGCCGACTTCAGGGGGTTGATGGCTACACCTTC. Its translation: CASSRLQGVDGYTF.

V gene TRBV30 combines with J gene TRBJ1-2, with D perhaps TRBD1 (5 bases). From germline, CDR1 is GTSNPN and CDR2 SVGIG (reference sequence). Trimming removed 5 bases at V and 5 bases at J, with 6 bases between. The CDR3 consists of 10 residues. CDR3: CAWAGYGYTF. CDR3 bases: TGTGCCTGGGCAGGGTATGGCTACACCTTC. Together with reference TRBV30 and TRBJ1-2, the CDR3 gives the full variable domain: SQTIHQWPATLVQPVGSPLSLECTVEGTSNPNLYWYRQAAGRGLQLLFYSVGIGQISSEVPQNLSASRPQDRQFILSSKKLLLSDSGFYLCAWAGYGYTFGSGTRLTVV.

The rearrangement links TRBV4-2 to TRBJ2-3; TRBD2 matches 9 bases. The CDR3 spans 16 residues. Losses at the gene ends were 4 bases for V and 7 bases for J; bases not matched to a gene: 12. CDR1 is LGHNA, CDR2 YNFKEQ, per germline. The DNA of the CDR3 is TGTGCCAGCAGCCCCCAGGGGCGGGAGGGCCTAAATACGCAGTATTTT. Amino acid sequence: CASSPQGREGLNTQYF.

The V call is TRBV6-2 or TRBV6-3, the J call TRBJ2-7, with D possibly matching TRBD1 (6 bases). The V end lost 5 bases, the J end lost 6 bases, and 20 bases lay between the germline ends. Looked up from germline, CDR1 is MNHEY and CDR2 is SVGEGT. The CDR3 has 15 residues. In nucleotides, the CDR3 is TGTGCCAGCAGTAAAACAGGGTTTACAGCTTCCGAGCAGTACTTC. Translation: CASSKTGFTASEQYF.

The J gene is TRBJ2-7, the V gene TRBV3-1 (or the pseudogene TRBV3-2), with 8 bases aligning to TRBD2. Per germline, CDR1 LGHDT and CDR2 YNNKEL (reference sequence). Trimming removed 1 base from V and 2 bases from J; junction bases left unmatched: 4. The CDR3 is made up of 15 amino acids. The CDR3 DNA reads TGTGCCAGCAGCCAAGTCCTAGCGGGCCCCTACGAGCAGTACTTC. It codes for CASSQVLAGPYEQYF.

This clone was detected many times. The rearrangement uses TRBV7-9 and TRBJ2-2, with 12 positions matching TRBD1. Per the germline V gene, CDR1 is SEHNR and CDR2 is FQNEAQ (reference sequence). The CDR3 has 15 amino acids. The V segment lost 4 bases and the J segment 7 bases; nucleotides outside the gene matches: 4. CDR3 in amino acids: CASSSRDRGRGELFF. The CDR3, as DNA: TGTGCCAGCAGCTCCCGGGACAGGGGGCGCGGGGAGCTGTTTTTT. Together with reference TRBV7-9 and TRBJ2-2, the CDR3 gives the full variable domain: DTGVSQNPRHKITKRGQNVTFRCDPISEHNRLYWYRQTLGQGPEFLTYFQNEAQLEKSRLLSDRFSAERPKGSFSTLEIQRTEQGDSAMYLCASSSRDRGRGELFFGEGSRLTVL.

This rearrangement joins TRBV7-6 to TRBJ2-3; D is unresolved. CDR3 size: 15 residues. Germline V lookup: CDR1 SGHVS, CDR2 FNYEAQ. V dropped 3 bases and J dropped 6 bases, with 16 bases sitting between them. CDR3 sequence (DNA): TGTGCCAGCAGCTTTCCATCAGTGGGCGCGGATACGCAGTATTTT. The encoded protein is CASSFPSVGADTQYF.

The CDR3 nucleotides are TGTGCCAGCAGCCCCCTCAGGAACACTGAAGCTTTCTTT. Its translation: CASSPLRNTEAFF. The chain couples TRBV14 to TRBJ1-1; no definite D call. Between the trimmed V and J ends, which lost 4 bases and 1 base, there was a span of 7 bases. Germline lookup yields CDR1 SGHDN and CDR2 FVKESK. The CDR3 is made up of 13 amino acids.

V and J are TRBV29-1 and TRBJ1-2; 11 bases align to TRBD1. The germline V gene encodes CDR1 SQVTM and CDR2 ANQGSEA. The CDR3 has 15 residues. Germline trimming cut 5 bases from V and 3 bases from J; bases unmatched to any gene: 8. The CDR3 is CSVSGGQGVDYGYTF. In DNA form, the CDR3 reads TGCAGCGTTTCGGGGGGACAGGGGGTTGACTATGGCTACACCTTC.

This chain links TRBV5-1 with TRBJ2-7, with 12 bases that match TRBD1. The CDR3 consists of 15 residues. V dropped 4 bases and J dropped 1; count of bases not matched to a gene: 3. The germline V gene encodes CDR1 SGHRS and CDR2 YFSETQ. Written as DNA, the CDR3 is TGCGCCAGCAGCCGGGACAGGGGGCCATCCTACGAGCAGTACTTC. Translating it yields CASSRDRGPSYEQYF.

This clone was seen more than once but under ten times. This CDR3 is missing its conserved last phenylalanine or tryptophan, likely due to a read error. Because the CDR3's place on the DNA is in doubt, the DNA is left out and the CDR3 is given as listed by TCRdb. V usage is TRBV5-5 and J usage is TRBJ2-7; the table's D call, TRBD2, was not checked against the DNA. The CDR3 adds up to 15 amino acids, both ends counted. Germline-derived CDR1 and CDR2 are SGHKS and YYEKEE (reference sequence). This chain's CDR3 is CASSRRERETRGGLA.

The chain carries TRBV2 and TRBJ2-7, with 10 bases identical to TRBD1. The CDR3 is made up of 15 amino acids. J gave up 2 bases and V 4 bases, and 5 bases lay outside the gene matches. Per germline, CDR1 SNHLY and CDR2 FYNNEI. DNA of the CDR3: TGTGCCAGCAGTGGAGGGGGGACAGGGGCCTACGAGCAGTACTTC. Translation: CASSGGGTGAYEQYF.

This clone has just a few counts. The gene calls are TRBV18 and TRBJ1-2, with D perhaps TRBD1 (5 bases). CDR1 is KGHSH, CDR2 LQKENI, per germline. V was trimmed by 1 base and J by 6 bases, leaving 9 bases between them. There are 13 residues in the CDR3. In DNA form, the CDR3 reads TGTGCCAGCTCACCACGGGTGACAGATGGCTACACCTTC. Its protein product is CASSPRVTDGYTF.

The chain recombines TRBV6-2 or TRBV6-3 with TRBJ2-5; 11 bases are shared with TRBD1. V shed 5 bases and J 5 bases; nucleotides not matched to a gene: 7. Germline assignment: CDR1 MNHEY and CDR2 SVGEGT. The CDR3 is 15 residues long. Here the CDR3 DNA reads TGTGCCAGCAGTGTGGGGACAGGGGGGTTTGAGACCCAGTACTTC. This encodes CASSVGTGGFETQYF.

This chain uses TRBV6-2 or TRBV6-3 with TRBJ1-5; 7 nucleotides agree with TRBD1. This CDR3 contains 15 residues. Germline V gene sequence: CDR1 MNHEY, CDR2 SVGEGT. V was clipped by 5 bases and J by 3 bases; unmatched bases: 7. The CDR3 DNA reads as TGTGCCAGCAGTCGCAGGGGGAATCTCAATCAGCCCCAGCATTTT. Translation: CASSRRGNLNQPQHF.

This clone occurred many times. V is TRBV10-3 and J is TRBJ2-2; TRBD1 matches at 9 bases. The ends lost 6 bases at V and 5 bases at J; junction bases unmatched: 7. CDR1 and CDR2 from the germline V gene are ENHRY and SYGVKD. This CDR3 is 15 amino acids long. Here the CDR3 DNA reads TGTGCCATCAGGGCGGGACAGGGAGTTACCGGGGAGCTGTTTTTT. Its translation: CAIRAGQGVTGELFF.

The chain has TRBV7-9 and TRBJ2-1; TRBD1 aligns across 7 bases. CDR1 and CDR2 from the germline V gene are SEHNR and FQNEAQ (reference sequence). The CDR3 is 15 residues long. The ends lost 5 bases at V and 4 bases at J; junction bases unmatched: 8. CDR3 DNA: TGTGCCAGCAGCCTAACAGGGGTAACATACAATGAGCAGTTCTTC. It translates to CASSLTGVTYNEQFF.

This chain links TRBV19 with TRBJ2-1; 8 nucleotides line up with TRBD1. The V segment lost 4 bases and the J segment 12 bases; nucleotides outside the gene matches: 5. This CDR3 is 12 amino acids long. Germline CDR1 LNHDA, CDR2 SQIVND (reference sequence). As DNA, the CDR3 is TGTGCCAGTAGTACACAGGGGGTAAGGCAGTTCTTC. As protein: CASSTQGVRQFF.

The chain employs TRBV14 and TRBJ2-7; 7 bases align to TRBD1. Per germline, CDR1 SGHDN and CDR2 FVKESK. With 5 bases clipped from V and 2 bases from J, the junction kept 6 bases outside the gene matches. The CDR3 is 14 amino acids. The CDR3 sequence: CASSRDSGPYEQYF. The CDR3 DNA is TGTGCCAGCAGCAGGGACAGTGGGCCCTACGAGCAGTACTTC.

This sequence joins TRBV19 and TRBJ2-7, with 11 bases fitting TRBD2. J gave up 0 bases and V 10 bases, and 5 bases lay outside the gene matches. Per germline, CDR1 LNHDA and CDR2 SQIVND (reference sequence). The CDR3 extends over 14 amino acids. CDR3: CATRGTSGSYEQYF. For the CDR3, the DNA is TGTGCCACAAGGGGGACTAGCGGCTCCTACGAGCAGTACTTC.

The chain is built from TRBV7-9 and TRBJ1-1, with D perhaps matching TRBD1 (6 bases). Germline-derived CDR1 and CDR2 are SEHNR and FQNEAQ (reference sequence). V was trimmed by 5 bases and J by 3 bases, leaving 16 bases between them. The CDR3 is made up of 15 amino acids. In DNA, the CDR3 is TGTGCCAGCAGCCGGGGGGGCAGAGACTACACTGAAGCTTTCTTT. Translation gives CASSRGGRDYTEAFF.

The chain uses TRBV19 and TRBJ2-2; D might be TRBD2 (6 bases). Germline CDR1 reads LNHDA; CDR2 reads SQIVND (reference sequence). The CDR3 spans 14 residues. The V end was cut by 6 bases, the J end by 6 bases, with 14 bases between. CDR3 sequence reads: CASRFGRGSGELFF. CDR3 DNA: TGTGCCAGTAGGTTCGGGAGAGGATCCGGGGAGCTGTTTTTT.

The V call is TRBV4-3, the J call TRBJ1-5; no clear D gene. CDR1 is LGHNA and CDR2 is YSLEER in the germline V gene. The CDR3 runs 14 residues. V was clipped by 0 bases and J by 0 bases, with 3 bases between them. The CDR3 protein is CASSQEYSNQPQHF. In nucleotides, the CDR3 is TGCGCCAGCAGCCAAGAGTATAGCAATCAGCCCCAGCATTTT.

The rearrangement links TRBV4-2 to TRBJ2-4; the match to TRBD2 covers 7 bases. This CDR3 has 15 residues. The junction had 7 bases not matched to a gene; V was cut back by 3 bases and J by 5 bases. CDR1 and CDR2 (germline): LGHNA, YNFKEQ. Here the CDR3 reads CASSQVASGENIQYF. Here the CDR3 DNA reads TGTGCCAGCAGCCAGGTGGCTAGCGGCGAAAACATTCAGTACTTC.

This chain joins TRBV5-1 and TRBJ1-3; 8 nucleotides agree with TRBD1. V lost 4 bases and J lost 1; bases outside the gene matches: 4. The CDR3 sequence is 15 residues long. The germline V gene encodes CDR1 SGHRS and CDR2 YFSETQ. Written as DNA, the CDR3 is TGCGCCAGCAGCCCGCGGACAGGGTCTGGAAACACCATATATTTT. It is translated as CASSPRTGSGNTIYF. Full variable domain (missing parts from reference TRBV5-1 and TRBJ1-3): KAGVTQTPRYLIKTRGQQVTLSCSPISGHRSVSWYQQTPGQGLQFLFEYFSETQRNKGNFPGRFSGRQFSNSRSEMNVSTLELGDSALYLCASSPRTGSGNTIYFGEGSWLTVV.

V and J are TRBV7-5 and TRBJ2-6; TRBD1, the table's D call, lacks a check against the DNA. TRBV7-5 is given as a pseudogene. This CDR3 is built from 21 residues. The CDR3: CARSSLGQGILVQSGANVLTF. CDR3 DNA: TGTGCCAGAAGCTCATTAGGACAGGGGATATTGGTGCAGTCTGGGGCCAACGTCCTGACTTTC.

The chain has TRBV10-2 and TRBJ1-6; 9 bases align to TRBD1. Germline trimming cut 2 bases from V and 5 bases from J; bases unmatched to any gene: 1. CDR3 length: 15 residues. CDR1 WSHSY and CDR2 SAAADI come from the germline V gene. Here the CDR3 DNA reads TGCGCCAGCAGTGAGGGACAGGGGAATAATTCACCCCTCCACTTT. Its translation is CASSEGQGNNSPLHF.

The CDR3 loop is CASSHPGTGELFF. CDR3 coding DNA: TGTGCCAGCAGCCACCCGGGGACCGGGGAGCTGTTTTTT. The rearrangement links TRBV4-2 to TRBJ2-2, with D maybe TRBD2 (5 bases). The CDR3 runs 13 residues. Trimming took off 3 bases at V and 5 bases at J, with 7 bases between the two ends. Germline V gene sequence: CDR1 LGHNA, CDR2 YNFKEQ.